The 24 T cell receptor beta chains below all came from one sample that was sequenced in a study of blood T cells in healthy people across ages. Combining a sample-barcoded 5' primer with a J-beta primer mix, a second PCR ran for roughly 7 to 12 cycles. TCRdb itself ran the 5' RACE reads through MiXCR, one entry per CDR3 protein. The sample comprises fewer than 2,000,000 distinct CDR3 sequences, more than 35% of which are singletons, and under 30% rests with the top ten. Specimen: blood. Every receptor here comes from a human donor in good health.

This chain links TRBV20-1 with TRBJ1-6; D might be TRBD1 (6 bases). Germline V gene lookup returns CDR1 DFQATT and CDR2 SNEGSKA (reference sequence). V shed 2 bases and J shed 2 bases, with 13 bases lying between them. The length of the CDR3 is 16 residues. DNA for the CDR3: TGCAGTGCTAGATTGGGGGCGAACGCCTATAATTCACCCCTCCACTTT. It encodes CSARLGANAYNSPLHF.

This clonotype occurred a few times. The V gene is TRBV5-1, the J gene TRBJ2-1; no clear D. The CDR3 loop spans 13 amino acids. Looked up from germline, CDR1 is SGHRS and CDR2 is YFSETQ. The ends were cut back, 2 bases at V and 5 bases at J, with 8 bases in the middle. The CDR3 protein is CASSFEVNNEQFF. The CDR3 region has the DNA TGCGCCAGCAGCTTTGAGGTCAACAATGAGCAGTTCTTC.

CDR3 in DNA: TGCGCCAGCAGTGGGCATAGCACAGATACGCAGTATTTT. The encoded protein is CASSGHSTDTQYF. The J gene is TRBJ2-3, the V gene TRBV10-2; D remains ambiguous. Deletions cut 4 bases from V and 0 bases from J, with 5 bases between. The length of the CDR3 is 13 residues. CDR1 is WSHSY, CDR2 SAAADI, per germline.

The chain couples TRBV7-3 to TRBJ2-1; D is uncertain. The CDR3 runs 18 residues. V shed 4 bases and J shed 5 bases, with 24 bases lying between them. Germline-derived CDR1 and CDR2 are SGHTA and FQGTGA. The CDR3 sequence is CASSSQGTTILGDNEQFF. The CDR3 DNA reads TGTGCCAGCAGCTCCCAAGGTACGACGATTCTAGGCGACAATGAGCAGTTCTTC.

V usage is TRBV7-9 and J usage is TRBJ1-4, with 7 bases matching TRBD1. The CDR3 length is 15 residues. Per the germline V gene, CDR1 is SEHNR and CDR2 is FQNEAQ (reference sequence). Germline trimming cut 3 bases from V and 4 bases from J; bases unmatched to any gene: 5. This CDR3 reads CASSFRDSLNEKLFF. The CDR3, as DNA: TGTGCCAGCAGCTTCCGGGACAGTCTTAATGAAAAACTGTTTTTT.

The chain combines TRBV6-2 or TRBV6-3 with TRBJ2-4, with 9 bases fitting TRBD1. The DNA end lines up better with TRBJ2-7; the J call may be wrong. The CDR3 contains 13 residues. CDR1 MNHEY and CDR2 SVGEGT come from the germline V gene. Here the CDR3 reads CATMGQGFSEQYF. Written as DNA, the CDR3 is TGTGCCACTATGGGACAGGGTTTCTCCGAGCAGTACTTC.

At least ten counts were recorded for this clonotype. The CDR3 DNA sequence: TGCGCCAGCTCCGAAGGCCTTACAGGGTTGGAGCAGTTCTTC. Protein: CASSEGLTGLEQFF. The chain combines TRBV5-1 with TRBJ2-1; perhaps TRBD1 as D (6 bases). Germline assignment: CDR1 SGHRS and CDR2 YFSETQ. Between the trimmed V and J ends, which lost 7 bases and 10 bases, there was a span of 21 bases. This CDR3 spans 14 amino acids.

The chain uses TRBV12-3 or TRBV12-4 and TRBJ1-2, with D perhaps matching TRBD1 (6 bases). The V gene lost 5 bases and the J gene lost 3 bases, with 13 bases spanning the gap. This CDR3 region has 14 residues. The CDR3 protein is CASSLSGHYYGYTF. The CDR3 DNA reads TGTGCCAGCAGTCTATCGGGACATTACTATGGCTACACCTTC.

J is TRBJ1-1 and V is TRBV5-1; 10 nucleotides align to TRBD1. CDR1 and CDR2 (germline): SGHRS, YFSETQ. This CDR3 is built from 15 residues. Unmatched junction bases numbered 8, after V lost 4 bases and J lost 5 bases. The CDR3 spells CASSPDRGELTEAFF. The DNA for the CDR3 is TGCGCCAGCAGCCCGGACAGGGGGGAGTTGACTGAAGCTTTCTTT.

The chain carries TRBV27 and TRBJ2-4, with D possibly being TRBD1 or TRBD2 (6 bases each). The DNA end is more similar to TRBJ2-7, so the J call may be wrong. There are 14 residues in the CDR3. Germline values: CDR1 MNHEY, CDR2 SMNVEV (reference sequence). The CDR3 nucleotides read TGTGCCAGCAGTTCGGGGGCGCATGGCTACGAGCAGTACTTC. Encoded protein: CASSSGAHGYEQYF.

CDR3 region: CASSPQRQAYGYTF. The CDR3 DNA follows: TGTGCCAGCAGCCCCCAGCGACAGGCCTATGGCTACACCTTC. The chain recombines TRBV5-6 with TRBJ1-2; weak D call: TRBD1 (6 bases). Germline V gene sequence: CDR1 SGHDT, CDR2 YYEEEE. The CDR3 extends over 14 amino acids. V was shortened by 4 bases and J by 4 bases, with 14 bases between the two germline ends.

The J gene is TRBJ2-7, the V gene TRBV20-1; the D gene is possibly TRBD1 (5 bases). CDR1 DFQATT and CDR2 SNEGSKA come from the germline V gene (reference sequence). The CDR3 has 11 amino acids. Trimming took 5 bases from V and 6 from J, leaving 11 bases between them. The CDR3, as DNA: TGCAGTGCTGCACCCAGGGCCGAGCAGTACTTC. It encodes CSAAPRAEQYF.

This clonotype was seen only a few times. The J gene is TRBJ2-7, the V gene TRBV5-1, with 9 bases that match TRBD1. The CDR3 has 14 residues. V trimming: 2 bases; J trimming: 5 bases; junction bases outside the gene matches: 5. Germline V CDR1 and CDR2: SGHRS, YFSETQ. The CDR3 sequence is CASSFRDREDEQYF. The CDR3 DNA sequence: TGCGCCAGCAGCTTCCGGGACAGGGAGGACGAGCAGTACTTC.

This sequence joins TRBV6-5 and TRBJ2-7; D perhaps matches TRBD2 (5 bases). The CDR3 runs 15 residues. V gave up 7 bases and J gave up 0 bases, with 16 bases separating them. Germline loops: CDR1 MNHEY, CDR2 SVGAGI. CDR3 DNA sequence: TGTGCCAGCACTTATACTTGGGGAGACTCCTACGAGCAGTACTTC. This gives the protein CASTYTWGDSYEQYF.

This clonotype was picked up a small number of times. The CDR3 DNA follows: TGTGCCAGCAGTTATGGGACTCGTCCTCACAATGAGCAGTTCTTC. This encodes CASSYGTRPHNEQFF. The chain combines TRBV27 with TRBJ2-1; tentative D call: TRBD2 (6 bases). The CDR3 covers 15 residues. Trimming cost V 4 bases and J 5 bases, with 15 bases left between them. Germline V gene lookup returns CDR1 MNHEY and CDR2 SMNVEV (reference sequence).

This clonotype was seen a handful of times. V gene TRBV4-2 combines with J gene TRBJ1-1; D is possibly TRBD1 (6 bases). This CDR3 comprises 15 residues. Germline CDR1 LGHNA, CDR2 YNFKEQ. Trimming shortened V by 1 base and J by 3 bases, and 12 bases separated the two germline ends. The CDR3 coding sequence is TGTGCCAGCAGCCAAGGACAGGAGGGCTACACTGAAGCTTTCTTT. This codes for CASSQGQEGYTEAFF.

This clonotype has more than one count but fewer than ten. The J gene is TRBJ2-5, the V gene TRBV24-1; 13 bases map to TRBD2. In germline, CDR1 is KGHDR, CDR2 SFDVKD. V was clipped by 4 bases and J by 2 bases; unmatched bases: 3. CDR3 length equals 16 residues. The CDR3 DNA reads TGTGCCACCAGTGACCAGGGACTAGCGGGACAAGAGACCCAGTACTTC. The encoded protein is CATSDQGLAGQETQYF.

The chain links TRBV28 to TRBJ2-7, with D possibly matching TRBD2 (5 bases). V was pared by 7 bases and J by 3 bases, with 10 bases between. Germline assignment: CDR1 MDHEN and CDR2 SYDVKM. The CDR3 covers 12 residues. The CDR3 sequence is CASNRGFYEQYF. The DNA for the CDR3 is TGTGCCAGCAACCGGGGATTCTACGAGCAGTACTTC.

In this sample, this clonotype turned up a few times. V is TRBV20-1 and J is TRBJ2-3; 8 positions agree with TRBD2. Trimming cost V 6 bases and J 0 bases; bases outside gene matches: 11. CDR3 length equals 16 residues. Germline CDR1 and CDR2: DFQATT and SNEGSKA (reference sequence). CDR3 protein: CSANKLAEYSTDTQYF. The CDR3 coding sequence is TGCAGTGCCAATAAACTAGCGGAGTACAGCACAGATACGCAGTATTTT.

This clonotype showed up many times. The DNA for the CDR3 is TGTGCCAGCAGTTTCCAGGGGGTGTACGAGCAGTACTTC. Encoded protein: CASSFQGVYEQYF. V and J are TRBV28 and TRBJ2-7; 7 nucleotides agree with TRBD1. Germline trimming cut 3 bases from V and 4 bases from J; bases unmatched to any gene: 3. The CDR3 is made up of 13 amino acids. The germline CDR1 and CDR2 sequences are MDHEN and SYDVKM.

V gene TRBV9 combines with J gene TRBJ2-3; D is uncertain. The CDR3 is made up of 14 amino acids. The germline V gene has CDR1 SGDLS and CDR2 YYNGEE. V lost 0 bases, J lost 2 bases, and 7 bases lay in between. DNA of the CDR3: TGTGCCAGCAGCGTAGCCCTCTACACAGATACGCAGTATTTT. Residues: CASSVALYTDTQYF.

This chain links TRBV6-1 with TRBJ1-6; D unresolved. CDR1 is MNHNS and CDR2 is SASEGT in the germline V gene. The CDR3 totals 14 residues. The ends were cut back, 3 bases at V and 10 bases at J, with 13 bases in the middle. This CDR3 is CASSDWTEGSPLHF. The CDR3 DNA follows: TGTGCCAGCAGTGACTGGACCGAGGGATCACCCCTCCACTTT.

This clonotype was seen more than once but under ten times. The gene calls are TRBV20-1 and TRBJ2-1, with 12 bases aligning to TRBD2. This CDR3 comprises 16 residues. Trimming removed 6 bases from V and 8 bases from J; junction bases left unmatched: 14. Per the germline V gene, CDR1 is DFQATT and CDR2 is SNEGSKA (reference sequence). The CDR3 DNA sequence: TGCAGTGCCCCACCCGGGACTAGCGGGCGCGGATATGAGCAGTTCTTC. The encoded protein is CSAPPGTSGRGYEQFF.

The count of this clonotype is one. The chain recombines TRBV10-3 with TRBJ1-1, with a weak D call TRBD1 (6 bases). The V end was cut by 3 bases, the J end by 1 base, with 9 bases between. This CDR3 contains 14 residues. From germline, CDR1 is ENHRY and CDR2 SYGVKD. The CDR3 region has the DNA TGTGCCATCAGTGATGGGGGCCCGAACACTGAAGCTTTCTTT. This encodes CAISDGGPNTEAFF.